The sequence of this TCR beta chain was determined in a study of T-cell memory formation after mild COVID-19. Turning to the study itself: For the most part, TCR clusters were specific to one donor.

About this clonotype: What it binds is not known.

Study results and limitations: Clones that got smaller from day 15 to 85 had even CD4/CD8, while clones growing later tipped toward CD4+.

TCRdb re-derived calls from the 5' RACE reads in MiXCR, one entry per CDR3 protein. The table shows tens of thousands of distinct CDR3 sequences, with around 12% occurring only once. The TCR originated in a man between 18 and 29 years old who had mild COVID-19 (a few samples of this study predate the infection). Cell type and time point are not known. The sequenced sample consisted of PBMCs or a T cell subset sorted from them (not recorded which).

CDR3 bases: TGCAGTGCTAGGCCCGGGACTAGCGCCAACAATGAGCAGTTCTTC. As protein: CSARPGTSANNEQFF. The chain combines TRBV20-1 with TRBJ2-1, with 10 bases lining up with TRBD2. This CDR3 comprises 15 residues. After removal of 3 bases from V and 5 bases from J, the junction contained 7 bases not matched to a gene. Germline CDR1 DFQATT, CDR2 SNEGSKA (reference sequence).